Below, one TCR beta chain is given with its context. Building the TCR beta libraries relied on iRepertoire HTBI primers, and CDR3 regions underwent Arm-PCR. TCRdb called the multiplex PCR reads again in MiXCR, with one record for every CDR3 protein. The sample holds under 700,000 distinct CDR3 sequences, about 16% seen once. The time point denotes: newly diagnosed GD, antithyroid drugs for less than 3 months. Researchers made the TCR library from RNA that was extracted from PBMCs. The data derive from a study of regulatory T cells in long-lasting Graves disease. The CDR3 has 14 amino acids. The germline V and J ends were trimmed by 2 bases and 0 bases, with 2 bases remaining between them. The sample was also reused in another study, on T cells in Graves' hyperthyroidism and ophthalmopathy. From that study: Ophthalmopathy was distinguished from stable hyperthyroidism by 13 V-J signatures.

The J gene is TRBJ2-6, the V gene TRBV12-3 or TRBV12-4, with D unresolved. The receptor comes from a woman aged 40-65 years with Graves disease. Here the sequenced sample was peripheral blood mononuclear cells (PBMCs), taken at new diagnosis, from a patient treated with antithyroid drugs. The chain's CDR3 is CASSLISGANVLTF. CDR3 in DNA: TGTGCCAGCAGTTTAATCTCTGGGGCCAACGTCCTGACTTTC.